This is a list of T cell receptor beta chains from one sample in a study of blood T cell repertoires in COVID-19. Profiled with immunoSEQ multiplex PCR; TCRdb holds only in-frame clones, not every one. The table includes 350,000 to 550,000 clones, roughly nine tenths detected once. The sequenced material came from PBMCs or T cells enriched from blood (not recorded which). All receptors come from a man aged 25-45 years who had recovered from COVID-19. The CDR3 runs from the conserved cysteine through the conserved F or W. A D gene is named only where the DNA matches it firmly. The size of a clone is reported for some rows only, either as once, few or many, or as a class for expanded clones.

clone_size j_call v_call d_call cdr3_aa cdr3_nt
NA TRBJ1-4 TRBV11-2 TRBD1 CASSSKSGTAVTNEKLFF TGTGCCAGCAGCTCTAAATCCGGGACAGCTGTAACTAATGAAAAACTGTTTTTT
once TRBJ2-2 TRBV6-4 NA CASSPLESTGELFF TGTGCCAGCAGCCCACTAGAATCCACCGGGGAGCTGTTTTTT
NA TRBJ2-3 TRBV7-8 TRBD2 CASSLATSLDTQYF TGTGCCAGCAGCTTAGCGACTAGCTTGGATACGCAGTATTTT
NA TRBJ2-7 TRBV7-8 TRBD2 CASSLAGLAGGPGSYEQYF TGTGCCAGCAGCTTAGCGGGGCTAGCGGGAGGCCCGGGGTCCTACGAGCAGTACTTC
NA TRBJ1-1 TRBV18 NA CASSPLTLGALNTEAFF TGTGCCAGCTCACCTTTGACCTTAGGAGCCCTGAACACTGAAGCTTTCTTT
NA TRBJ1-5 TRBV12-3/TRBV12-4 NA CASTKGVDQPQHF TGTGCCAGCACCAAGGGGGTGGATCAGCCCCAGCATTTT
few TRBJ1-5 TRBV5-6 TRBD1 CASSHRGGNQPQHF TGTGCCAGCAGCCACAGGGGGGGGAATCAGCCCCAGCATTTT
NA TRBJ1-2 TRBV2 NA CASTQGGFYGYTF TGTGCCAGCACCCAAGGGGGATTCTATGGCTACACCTTC
NA TRBJ2-3 TRBV21-1 NA CASSKAGTGDTKSTDTQYF TGTGCCAGCAGCAAAGCGGGGACAGGGGACACTAAATCCACAGATACGCAGTATTTT
NA TRBJ1-2 TRBV3-1/TRBV3-2 NA CASSQVRWGSDYGYTF TGTGCCAGCAGCCAAGTGCGCTGGGGCTCTGACTATGGCTACACCTTC
NA TRBJ2-3 TRBV5-1 TRBD2 CASSLHRAGLSTDTQYF TGCGCCAGCAGCTTGCATAGAGCGGGACTGAGCACAGATACGCAGTATTTT
once TRBJ2-1 TRBV6-1 TRBD2 CASSEVPGLAGGVNEQFF TGTGCCAGCAGTGAAGTCCCGGGACTAGCGGGAGGAGTCAATGAGCAGTTCTTC
once TRBJ1-2 TRBV3-1/TRBV3-2 TRBD1 CASSLGTVNYGYTF TGTGCCAGCAGCCTCGGGACAGTTAACTATGGCTACACCTTC
few TRBJ1-5 TRBV5-4 NA CASSLGLGGEGNQPQHF TGTGCCAGCAGCTTGGGACTCGGGGGGGAAGGCAATCAGCCCCAGCATTTT
NA TRBJ2-1 TRBV4-1 TRBD2 CASSGGGSSYNEQFF TGCGCCAGCAGCGGAGGCGGGAGCTCCTACAATGAGCAGTTCTTC
NA TRBJ2-7 TRBV30 TRBD2 CAWSGLGLAGEGYEQYF TGTGCCTGGAGTGGTTTGGGACTAGCGGGAGAGGGGTACGAGCAGTACTTC
NA TRBJ2-1 TRBV7-9 TRBD1 CASRSAGGSYNEQFF TGTGCCAGCCGGAGTGCAGGGGGCTCTTACAATGAGCAGTTCTTC
NA TRBJ1-1 TRBV7-9 TRBD1 CASSPDRVFTEAFF TGTGCCAGCAGCCCCGACAGGGTATTTACTGAAGCTTTCTTT
NA TRBJ1-1 TRBV11-2 NA CASSLDGGRRTEAFF TGTGCCAGCAGCTTAGATGGTGGGCGACGCACTGAAGCTTTCTTT
once TRBJ1-1 TRBV6-5 NA CASSWAANTEAFF TGTGCCAGCAGTTGGGCAGCGAACACTGAAGCTTTCTTT
NA TRBJ1-1 TRBV27 NA CASSLAVSAEAFF TGTGCCAGCAGTTTAGCTGTTTCGGCTGAAGCTTTCTTT
NA TRBJ2-1 TRBV6-4 TRBD2 CASSVEAGAYNEQFF TGTGCCAGCAGTGTTGAGGCGGGAGCTTACAATGAGCAGTTCTTC
NA TRBJ1-2 TRBV6-5 NA CASSLQGRGGYTF TGTGCCAGCAGTCTGCAGGGGAGGGGTGGCTACACCTTC
NA TRBJ1-1 TRBV29-1 TRBD1 CSVRQGGGGTEAFF TGCAGCGTCAGACAGGGGGGGGGAGGCACTGAAGCTTTCTTT
NA TRBJ1-5 TRBV5-5 NA CASSLITEDQPQHF TGTGCCAGCAGCCTGATTACAGAAGATCAGCCCCAGCATTTT
NA TRBJ1-5 TRBV6-4 NA CASSLAPNQPQHF TGTGCCAGCAGCTTAGCCCCGAATCAGCCCCAGCATTTT
NA TRBJ2-5 TRBV30 TRBD2 CAWASGARETQYF TGTGCCTGGGCTAGCGGAGCTAGGGAGACCCAGTACTTC
NA TRBJ1-1 TRBV19 NA CASILGGTEAFF TGTGCCAGTATTCTCGGGGGGACTGAAGCTTTCTTT
NA TRBJ1-1 TRBV2 NA CASSLRGGSNEAFF TGTGCCAGCAGTCTGAGGGGAGGGAGTAATGAAGCTTTCTTT
NA TRBJ2-1 TRBV30 NA CAWTGDSYNEQFF TGTGCCTGGACGGGGGATTCCTACAATGAGCAGTTCTTC
NA TRBJ2-1 TRBV5-4 TRBD1 CASSLGTGGLYNEQFF TGTGCCAGCAGCTTGGGAACAGGGGGTTTATACAATGAGCAGTTCTTC
NA TRBJ2-7 TRBV12-5 NA CASGLGQDYEQYF TGTGCTAGTGGTTTGGGGCAGGACTACGAGCAGTACTTC
NA TRBJ1-2 TRBV28 NA CASSLTGFRDYGYTF TGTGCCAGCAGTCTCACAGGGTTTCGCGACTATGGCTACACCTTC
NA TRBJ1-1 TRBV29-1 TRBD1 CSVDGTGRRGTEAFF TGCAGCGTTGACGGGACAGGGAGAAGGGGGACTGAAGCTTTCTTT
NA TRBJ2-3 TRBV2 TRBD2 CASSELAGARGTDTQYF TGTGCCAGCAGTGAGCTAGCGGGAGCCCGCGGCACAGATACGCAGTATTTT
NA TRBJ1-6 TRBV28 NA CASSSPHRVSPLHF TGTGCCAGCAGTTCGCCCCACAGGGTTTCACCCCTCCACTTT
NA TRBJ1-2 TRBV11-2 NA CASSLSPYGYTF TGTGCCAGCAGCTTAAGCCCCTATGGCTACACCTTC
NA TRBJ1-1 TRBV2 NA CASTLTAGAFF TGTGCCAGCACCCTTACGGCGGGAGCTTTCTTT
NA TRBJ1-2 TRBV14 NA CASSQVDKIYGYTF TGTGCCAGCAGCCAAGTCGACAAGATATATGGCTACACCTTC
NA TRBJ2-7 TRBV4-1 TRBD2 CASSQESSGGYEQYF TGCGCCAGCAGCCAAGAATCTAGCGGAGGGTACGAGCAGTACTTC
NA TRBJ2-7 TRBV24-1 NA CATSDGSRRGEQYF TGTGCCACCAGTGATGGGTCCCGACGGGGCGAGCAGTACTTC
NA TRBJ2-7 TRBV7-9 NA CASGERSYEQYF TGTGCCAGCGGAGAGCGGAGCTACGAGCAGTACTTC
NA TRBJ1-1 TRBV30 NA CASRLMNTEAFF TGTGCCTCCCGGTTAATGAACACTGAAGCTTTCTTT
NA TRBJ2-6 TRBV7-2 TRBD1 CASSPRGLSGANVLTF TGTGCCAGCAGCCCCAGGGGGCTCTCTGGGGCCAACGTCCTGACTTTC
NA TRBJ1-2 TRBV5-1 TRBD1 CASSLFDRGSGGYTF TGCGCCAGCAGCTTATTCGACAGGGGGTCTGGCGGCTACACCTTC